This T cell receptor (beta chain) was sequenced during a study of cytomegalovirus exposure and HLA in healthy donors. V was clipped by 4 bases and J by 2 bases, with 9 bases between them. CDR3 size: 14 residues. CDR1 and CDR2 (germline): SGDLS, YYNGEE. Use of 60 Vbeta and 13 Jbeta primers characterized the PCR. TCRdb's copy holds only in-frame clones and misses some; the assay was immunoSEQ multiplex PCR. The sample carries about 69,000 clones, roughly 74% recorded once. The receptor's source is a woman in her fifties or sixties in good health and CMV-seropositive. Sequencing input: PBMCs. The gene calls are TRBV9 and TRBJ2-2; D is unresolved. CDR3 protein: CASSMTSNTGELFF. In nucleotides, the CDR3 is TGTGCCAGCAGCATGACATCCAACACCGGGGAGCTGTTTTTT.